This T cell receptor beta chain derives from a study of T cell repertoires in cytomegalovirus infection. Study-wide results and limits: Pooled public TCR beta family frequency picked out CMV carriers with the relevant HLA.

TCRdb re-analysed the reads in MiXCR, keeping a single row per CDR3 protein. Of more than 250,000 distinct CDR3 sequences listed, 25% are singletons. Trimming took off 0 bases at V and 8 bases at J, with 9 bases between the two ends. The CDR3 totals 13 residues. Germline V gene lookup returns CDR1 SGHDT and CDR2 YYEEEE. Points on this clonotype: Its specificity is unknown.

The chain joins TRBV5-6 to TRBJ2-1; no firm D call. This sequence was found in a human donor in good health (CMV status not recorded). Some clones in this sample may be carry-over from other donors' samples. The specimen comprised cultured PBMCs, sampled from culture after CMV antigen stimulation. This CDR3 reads CASSLGGGHEQFF. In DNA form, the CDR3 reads TGTGCCAGCAGCTTGGGTGGTGGCCATGAGCAGTTCTTC. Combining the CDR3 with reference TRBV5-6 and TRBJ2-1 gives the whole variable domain DAGVTQSPTHLIKTRGQQVTLRCSPKSGHDTVSWYQQALGQGPQFIFQYYEEEERQRGNFPDRFSGHQFPNYSSELNVNALLLGDSALYLCASSLGGGHEQFFGPGTRLTVL.